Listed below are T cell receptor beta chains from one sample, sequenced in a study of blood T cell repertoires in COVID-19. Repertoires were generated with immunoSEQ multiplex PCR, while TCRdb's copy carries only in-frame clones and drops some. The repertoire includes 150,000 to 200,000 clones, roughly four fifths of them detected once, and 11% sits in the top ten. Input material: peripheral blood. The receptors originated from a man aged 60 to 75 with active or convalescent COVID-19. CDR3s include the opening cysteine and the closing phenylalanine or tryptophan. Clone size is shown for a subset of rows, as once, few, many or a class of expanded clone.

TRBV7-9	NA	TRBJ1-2	CASSLAGDWGYTF
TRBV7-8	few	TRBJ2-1	CASSLWESRKDNEQFF
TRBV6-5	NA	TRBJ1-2	CASTVPGGYGYTF
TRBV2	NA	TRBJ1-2	CASKQVNYGYTF
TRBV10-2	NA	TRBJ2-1	CASRDQGTHNEQFF
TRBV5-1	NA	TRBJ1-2	CASSPVDFNYGYTF
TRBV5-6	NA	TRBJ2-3	CASSVPAGLLTGTQYF
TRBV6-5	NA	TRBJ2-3	CASSYVGGLRDTQYF
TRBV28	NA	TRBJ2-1	CASSSSQVHNEQFF
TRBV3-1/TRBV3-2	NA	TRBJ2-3	CASSHQALAGGTDTQYF
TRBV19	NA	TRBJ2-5	CASSSRDSLYQETQYF
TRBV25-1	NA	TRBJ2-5	CASRTGIETQYF
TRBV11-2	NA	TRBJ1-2	CASSSLQGDGYTF
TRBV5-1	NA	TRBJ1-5	CASKIGTESHQPQHF
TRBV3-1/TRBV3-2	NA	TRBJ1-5	CASSLTGNQPQHF
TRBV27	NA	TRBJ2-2	CASSTGPNTGELFF
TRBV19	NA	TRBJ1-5	CASSMRGGGQPQHF
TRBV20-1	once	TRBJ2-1	CSASGGRAENEQFF
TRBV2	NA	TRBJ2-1	CASRGTSGGHNEQFF
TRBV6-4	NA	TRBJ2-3	CASSAQGKSTDTQYF
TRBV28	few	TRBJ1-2	CASSLEGGIYGYTF
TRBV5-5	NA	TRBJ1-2	CASSSEGQGYGYTF
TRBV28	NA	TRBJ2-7	CASSPRRGMEVYEQYF
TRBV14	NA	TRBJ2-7	CASSLQGFGFYEQYF
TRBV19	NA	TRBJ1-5	CASSRTDRQPQHF